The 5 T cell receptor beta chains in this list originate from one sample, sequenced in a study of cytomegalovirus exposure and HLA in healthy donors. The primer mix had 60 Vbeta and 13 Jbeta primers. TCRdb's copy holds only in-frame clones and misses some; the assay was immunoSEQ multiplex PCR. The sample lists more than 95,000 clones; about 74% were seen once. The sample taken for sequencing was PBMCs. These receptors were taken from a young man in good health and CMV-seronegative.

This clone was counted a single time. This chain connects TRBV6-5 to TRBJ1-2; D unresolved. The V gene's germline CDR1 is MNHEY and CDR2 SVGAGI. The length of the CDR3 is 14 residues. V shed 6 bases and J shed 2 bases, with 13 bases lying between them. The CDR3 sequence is CASRGSGGNYGYTF. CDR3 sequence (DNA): TGTGCCAGCAGAGGTTCCGGCGGAAACTATGGCTACACCTTC.

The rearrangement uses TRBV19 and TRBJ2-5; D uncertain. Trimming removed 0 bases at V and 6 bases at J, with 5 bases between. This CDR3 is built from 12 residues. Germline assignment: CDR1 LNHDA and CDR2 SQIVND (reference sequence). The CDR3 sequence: CASSIDFKTQYF. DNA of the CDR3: TGTGCCAGTAGTATAGATTTTAAGACCCAGTACTTC.

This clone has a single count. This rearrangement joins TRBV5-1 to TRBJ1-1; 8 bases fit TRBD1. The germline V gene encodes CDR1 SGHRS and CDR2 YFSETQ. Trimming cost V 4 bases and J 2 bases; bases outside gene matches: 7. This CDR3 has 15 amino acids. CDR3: CASSDLQGGNTEAFF. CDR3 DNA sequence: TGCGCCAGCAGCGATCTACAGGGGGGTAACACTGAAGCTTTCTTT.

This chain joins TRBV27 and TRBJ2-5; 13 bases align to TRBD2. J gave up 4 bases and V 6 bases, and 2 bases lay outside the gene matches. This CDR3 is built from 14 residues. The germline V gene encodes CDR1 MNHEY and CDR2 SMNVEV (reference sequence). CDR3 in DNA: TGTGCCAGCAGGAGACTAGCGGGAGGAGAGACCCAGTACTTC. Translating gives CASRRLAGGETQYF.

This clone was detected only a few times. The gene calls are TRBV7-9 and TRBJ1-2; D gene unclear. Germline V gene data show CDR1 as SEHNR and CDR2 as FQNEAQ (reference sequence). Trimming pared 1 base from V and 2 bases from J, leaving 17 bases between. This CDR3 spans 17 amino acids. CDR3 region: CASSLVMEVNQNYGYTF. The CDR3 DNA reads TGTGCCAGCAGCTTAGTGATGGAGGTCAACCAAAACTATGGCTACACCTTC. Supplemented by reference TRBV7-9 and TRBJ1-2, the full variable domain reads DTGVSQNPRHKITKRGQNVTFRCDPISEHNRLYWYRQTLGQGPEFLTYFQNEAQLEKSRLLSDRFSAERPKGSFSTLEIQRTEQGDSAMYLCASSLVMEVNQNYGYTFGSGTRLTVV.